The T cell receptor (beta chain) described here comes from a study of blood T cell repertoires in COVID-19. Turning to the study itself: The United States, Italy and Spain supplied acute and convalescent COVID-19 samples. T cells, B-cell-depleted T cells, or PBMCs supplied cDNA or gDNA.

Germline CDR1 and CDR2: MDHEN and SYDVKM. The length of the CDR3 is 13 residues. The V and J ends lost 6 bases and 5 bases respectively, with 10 bases between them. In the study's own analysis: Estimation of nucleated cell counts relied on the amplification of reference gene primers. Using immunoSEQ multiplex PCR, the repertoire was profiled, and TCRdb retains in-frame clones only, with some absent. The V and J calls and clone size were taken over from that table, and D and trimming were inferred from the DNA. The table has about 100,000 clones, more than 70% seen once. This clonotype was sampled from a woman aged 25 to 45 with acute or convalescent COVID-19. Sequenced sample: peripheral blood. V gene TRBV28 combines with J gene TRBJ1-4, with D tentatively TRBD1 (5 bases). CDR3 sequence reads: CASRWGPNEKLFF. The CDR3 nucleotides are TGTGCCAGCAGATGGGGCCCCAATGAAAAACTGTTTTTT.